This T cell receptor beta chain stems from a study of identical twins. Study conclusions and caveats: Possibly, invariant MAIT and iNKT cells partly confounded zero-insertion analyses. Compared with unrelated sharing, twin-shared out-of-frame alpha sequences had more low-probability sequences.

Germline CDR1 and CDR2: LNHDA and SQIVND (reference sequence). This CDR3 is built from 16 residues. Trimming left V 3 bases short and J 7 bases short, with 19 bases between. MiXCR was run by TCRdb on the 5' RACE reads, yielding one entry per CDR3 protein. This table has about 240,000 distinct CDR3 sequences, 10% to 15% appearing once. With respect to this clonotype: The antigen is not known.

Another study also made use of these data, one on yellow fever vaccine responses in identical twins.

This clonotype originated in a woman aged 18-29 years in good health. Sequencing was performed on memory (CD45RO+) T cells sorted from blood. The chain carries TRBV19 and TRBJ2-1; D gene ambiguous. The CDR3 bases are TGTGCCAGTAGTATGGGGTCTGACCCGGCGGTTAATGAGCAGTTCTTC. Its protein is CASSMGSDPAVNEQFF.